This is a list of T cell receptor beta chains from one sample in a study of OX40 agonist ivuxolimab in advanced cancers. Some clones are missing from TCRdb's copy, which holds only in-frame ones; the method was immunoSEQ multiplex PCR. The sample holds roughly 53,000 clones, approximately 84% seen once. Sequences were derived from CD4+ or CD8+ T cells sorted from blood, sampled in a trial of the OX40 agonist ivuxolimab. All receptors derive from an adult with an advanced solid tumor such as melanoma, head and neck, liver or kidney cancer. CDR3s include the opening cysteine and the closing phenylalanine or tryptophan. Fields, in order: J gene, clone size, V gene, D gene, CDR3 protein. D genes are given only for firm matches. Clone size appears in some rows only: once, few, many, or a class for an expanded clone.

>TRBJ2-7|NA|TRBV7-2|NA
CASSRPWLYEQYF
>TRBJ1-3|NA|TRBV4-2|NA
CASSLADSGNTIYF
>TRBJ2-2|few|TRBV7-2|NA
CASSLGGIAGELFF
>TRBJ1-2|NA|TRBV5-1|NA
CASSLDTGRDYGYTF
>TRBJ2-7|NA|TRBV23-1|TRBD2
CASSQGLAGRTYEQYF
>TRBJ2-4|NA|TRBV28|NA
CASSSGGAKNIQYF
>TRBJ1-6|NA|TRBV6-5|NA
CAIKTTETNSPLHF
>TRBJ1-4|NA|TRBV7-2|NA
CASSPDSGVDEKLFF
>TRBJ2-1|NA|TRBV5-6|NA
CASSTPRTVLVEQFF
>TRBJ2-3|NA|TRBV11-2|TRBD2
CASSLIAGGEGTQYF
>TRBJ2-6|NA|TRBV6-6|TRBD1
CASSHPTGPGANILTF
>TRBJ2-3|NA|TRBV19|NA
CASSASRTDSTDTQYF
>TRBJ2-1|NA|TRBV11-2|TRBD2
CASSLDPGGSWDEQFF
>TRBJ2-1|NA|TRBV15|NA
CATSRDALGHNEQFF
>TRBJ2-1|NA|TRBV7-2|TRBD2
CASRRSGRDYNEQFF
>TRBJ2-3|NA|TRBV4-2|TRBD2
CASSIDLSAGGHTDTQYF
>TRBJ2-3|NA|TRBV9|NA
CASSTLGSPSTDTQYF
>TRBJ1-2|NA|TRBV10-1|NA
CASSPSNYGYTF
>TRBJ2-7|NA|TRBV28|TRBD2
CASSFRRLATGVEQYF
>TRBJ2-2|NA|TRBV5-6|NA
CASSLGASRFYTGELFF
>TRBJ2-7|once|TRBV6-1|NA
CASSDVRYEQYF
>TRBJ2-3|NA|TRBV6-1|TRBD2
CASWGLDSTDTQYF
>TRBJ2-5|once|TRBV30|TRBD2
CAWSVGTSVQETQYF
>TRBJ1-3|NA|TRBV4-2|NA
CASSQDLGRGAGNTIYF
>TRBJ2-1|NA|TRBV27|NA
CASSIRLVTRGEQFF
>TRBJ2-1|NA|TRBV11-2|NA
CASSHPSIEQFF
>TRBJ2-3|NA|TRBV4-2|NA
CASSQAPPPTDTQYF
>TRBJ2-7|NA|TRBV7-9|TRBD2
CASSLDTGTNYEQYF
>TRBJ1-5|NA|TRBV25-1|NA
CASSSWGSNQPQHF
>TRBJ1-2|NA|TRBV19|NA
CASSDDRPLSGYTF
>TRBJ1-2|NA|TRBV28|NA
CASRQGGGNYGYTF
>TRBJ1-1|NA|TRBV29-1|NA
CSVEEARNTEAFF
>TRBJ2-5|NA|TRBV4-3|NA
CASSQEWSYDQTQYF
>TRBJ2-5|NA|TRBV6-5|NA
CASSLAGSETQYF
>TRBJ2-3|NA|TRBV5-6|TRBD1
CASSPETGLTDTQYF
>TRBJ2-7|NA|TRBV30|TRBD2
CAWRTLAGMGQYEQYF
>TRBJ1-3|NA|TRBV30|TRBD1
CAWTSAGQGHTIYF
>TRBJ2-7|once|TRBV11-3|TRBD2
CASSLASTGGQYF
>TRBJ1-2|NA|TRBV6-5|NA
CASSKTGRINYGYTF
>TRBJ2-5|NA|TRBV15|NA
CATSRDEGPETQYF
>TRBJ1-6|NA|TRBV5-1|TRBD1
CASSLTGTGDNSPLHF
>TRBJ1-4|NA|TRBV6-5|NA
CASSYSRTTNEKLFF
>TRBJ2-1|NA|TRBV6-1|NA
CASKGTHYNEQFF
>TRBJ2-3|NA|TRBV27|NA
CAISGGASTDTQYF
>TRBJ1-4|once|TRBV5-4|NA
CASSRSQGNEKLFF